This TCR beta chain was recorded in a study of cytomegalovirus exposure and HLA in healthy donors. Study-level background: The same platform used for the 500 to 850 first-cohort repertoires was also used for the 100 to 150 validation repertoires, as a later analysis reported. Overall study findings and caveats: Cytomegalovirus-associated status was assigned to approximately 160 TCR beta chains. According to a subsequent analysis, TCR clusters from the first cohort were inclined to appear together in the 120 validation repertoires.

Worth noting for this clone: As yet, its antigen is unknown.

The CDR3 has 17 residues. V lost 1 base, J lost 0 bases, and 9 bases stayed unmatched. Germline CDR1 is MGHRA and CDR2 is YSYEKL. Sequencing used immunoSEQ multiplex PCR; TCRdb keeps in-frame clones, though not all of them. The data contain some 170,000 clones, about 86% of them singletons. The receptor was derived from a woman aged 30 to 39 in good health and CMV-seronegative. V and J are TRBV4-1 and TRBJ2-7, with TRBD1 identical over 7 bases. The sample comprised PBMCs. CDR3 in DNA: TGCGCCAGCAGCCAAGTAATCGGGACAGATTCCTCCTACGAGCAGTACTTC. It specifies CASSQVIGTDSSYEQYF.